The 23 T cell receptor beta chains reported below all come from one sample, sequenced in a study of Ad26.COV2.S vaccination and SARS-CoV-2 variants. This sample's treatment: approximately 18 received Ad26.COV2.S at low or high dose, single or two shots; roughly five received placebo; per-sample allocation not given. Sampling happened 63 days after the first vaccine or placebo injection. The protocol was immunoSEQ multiplex PCR, while the TCRdb copy is restricted to in-frame clones and leaves out a portion. The sample shows about 350,000 clones, less than 90% of them seen only once. Sequenced material: peripheral blood, taken in a trial of Ad26.COV2.S vaccine versus placebo. All receptors come from a person aged 18-65 years who received the Ad26.COV2.S COVID-19 vaccine or a placebo.

This rearrangement joins TRBV19 to TRBJ1-2, with D hard to call. This CDR3 has 13 residues. Germline V gene data show CDR1 as LNHDA and CDR2 as SQIVND (reference sequence). V was cut by 3 bases and J by 1 base, with 6 bases left in between. CDR3 in amino acids: CASSMAGNYGYTF. The CDR3 DNA follows: TGTGCCAGTAGTATGGCGGGTAACTATGGCTACACCTTC.

This rearrangement joins TRBV20-1 to TRBJ2-7; D unresolved. The DNA matches TRBJ2-1 better at its end, which makes the J call doubtful. Germline lookup yields CDR1 DFQATT and CDR2 SNEGSKA (reference sequence). The CDR3 contains 11 residues. This chain's CDR3 is CSAPDYNEQFF. CDR3 coding DNA: TGCAGTGCTCCCGACTACAATGAGCAGTTCTTC.

The chain uses TRBV3-1 (or the pseudogene TRBV3-2) and TRBJ2-5; D is ambiguous. Germline values: CDR1 LGHDT, CDR2 YNNKEL (reference sequence). Trimming stripped 0 bases from V and 6 bases from J, with 8 bases between. This CDR3 contains 13 residues. The CDR3 DNA is TGTGCCAGCAGCCAAGATATCGATAAGACCCAGTACTTC. Protein: CASSQDIDKTQYF.

The CDR3: CASSLAQGQGAKNIQYF. CDR3 nucleotides: TGTGCCAGCAGCTTAGCGCAGGGACAGGGGGCCAAAAACATTCAGTACTTC. The genes are TRBV7-2 and TRBJ2-4, with 10 bases matching TRBD1. Germline lookup yields CDR1 SGHTA and CDR2 FQGNSA. The junction had 3 bases not matched to a gene; V was cut back by 0 bases and J by 1 base. This CDR3 has 17 residues.

V is TRBV10-3 and J is TRBJ2-7; no firm D call. Between the trimmed V and J ends, which lost 2 bases and 3 bases, there was a span of 11 bases. This CDR3 spans 14 amino acids. Germline lookup yields CDR1 ENHRY and CDR2 SYGVKD. As DNA, the CDR3 is TGTGCCATCAGTGAGCCGAGACAAGGCTACGAGCAGTACTTC. Amino acids: CAISEPRQGYEQYF.

This chain uses TRBV5-1 with TRBJ1-1; D not certain. Germline-derived CDR1 and CDR2 are SGHRS and YFSETQ. This CDR3 is 14 amino acids long. The V end lost 3 bases, the J end lost 1 base, and 10 bases lay between the germline ends. CDR3 DNA sequence: TGCGCCAGCAGCTCCATGAATAAGAACACTGAAGCTTTCTTT. Its protein is CASSSMNKNTEAFF. The whole variable domain, remainder taken from reference TRBV5-1 and TRBJ1-1, is KAGVTQTPRYLIKTRGQQVTLSCSPISGHRSVSWYQQTPGQGLQFLFEYFSETQRNKGNFPGRFSGRQFSNSRSEMNVSTLELGDSALYLCASSSMNKNTEAFFGQGTRLTVV.

This clone is a singleton in its sample. The chain recombines TRBV5-1 with TRBJ2-7, with TRBD1 identical over 11 bases. Germline loops: CDR1 SGHRS, CDR2 YFSETQ. The ends lost 0 bases at V and 4 bases at J; junction bases unmatched: 6. The CDR3 runs 16 residues. Here the CDR3 DNA reads TGCGCCAGCAGCTTGGCCGGACAGGGGGCCTTGTACGAGCAGTACTTC. Translating gives CASSLAGQGALYEQYF. Variable domain in full (rest from reference TRBV5-1 and TRBJ2-7): KAGVTQTPRYLIKTRGQQVTLSCSPISGHRSVSWYQQTPGQGLQFLFEYFSETQRNKGNFPGRFSGRQFSNSRSEMNVSTLELGDSALYLCASSLAGQGALYEQYFGPGTRLTVT.

This clone was observed a single time. The V call is TRBV5-4, the J call TRBJ1-4; unclear D gene. The CDR3 spans 16 residues. The germline CDR1 and CDR2 sequences are SGHNT and YYREEE (reference sequence). With 4 bases removed from V and 7 bases from J, the gap between germline ends came to 20 bases. The CDR3 region has the DNA TGTGCCAGCAGCGGGCCCGCGAGGGCGGGCGGTGAAAAACTGTTTTTT. Its translation is CASSGPARAGGEKLFF.

V gene TRBV28 combines with J gene TRBJ1-2; D gene uncertain. The V end lost 6 bases, the J end lost 3 bases, and 23 bases lay between the germline ends. Germline V lookup: CDR1 MDHEN, CDR2 SYDVKM. The CDR3 consists of 17 residues. The CDR3 coding sequence is TGTGCCAGCAGGGTCCCCGCTGGAGCCATGATAGACTATGGCTACACCTTC. Translated: CASRVPAGAMIDYGYTF.

CDR3: CASSEYRAPRGETQYF. The CDR3 nucleotides read TGTGCCAGCAGTGAATATAGGGCCCCACGGGGGGAGACCCAGTACTTC. The gene calls are TRBV25-1 and TRBJ2-5; TRBD2 is a possible D gene (6 bases). Germline V gene data show CDR1 as MGHDK and CDR2 as SYGVNS. This CDR3 spans 16 amino acids. V lost 0 bases, J lost 5 bases, and 16 bases lay in between.

The chain joins TRBV9 to TRBJ2-2, with 14 bases identical to TRBD2. The germline gives CDR1 SGDLS, CDR2 YYNGEE. V dropped 3 bases and J dropped 4; count of bases not matched to a gene: 8. CDR3 length equals 18 residues. CDR3 DNA sequence: TGTGCCAGCAGCGCAAAGACTAGCGGGAGGGCGGGCACCGGGGAGCTGTTTTTT. Translating it yields CASSAKTSGRAGTGELFF. Based on the CDR3 plus reference TRBV9 and TRBJ2-2, the full variable domain is DSGVTQTPKHLITATGQRVTLRCSPRSGDLSVYWYQQSLDQGLQFLIQYYNGEERAKGNILERFSAQQFPDLHSELNLSSLELGDSALYFCASSAKTSGRAGTGELFFGEGSRLTVL.

The V and J genes are TRBV2 and TRBJ1-2; D ambiguous. The CDR3 totals 13 residues. Per germline, CDR1 SNHLY and CDR2 FYNNEI. Trimming removed 6 bases from V and 10 bases from J, with 18 bases in between. This CDR3 is CASSWRSGYTYTF. Here the CDR3 DNA reads TGTGCCAGCAGCTGGAGGTCGGGTTATACCTACACCTTC.

This sequence joins TRBV6-2 or TRBV6-3 and TRBJ2-3; D unresolved. V was cut by 5 bases and J by 4 bases, with 4 bases left in between. The CDR3 length is 11 residues. The germline V gene has CDR1 MNHEY and CDR2 SVGEGT. The CDR3 DNA follows: TGTGCCAGCAGTCAAGCAGATACGCAGTATTTT. The encoded protein is CASSQADTQYF.

The rearrangement joins TRBV6-5 to TRBJ2-5; D might be TRBD1 (5 bases). Per the germline V gene, CDR1 is MNHEY and CDR2 is SVGAGI. Trimming took 7 bases from V and 1 from J, leaving 13 bases between them. The CDR3 runs 14 residues. CDR3 in amino acids: CASTRTGPQETQYF. DNA of the CDR3: TGTGCCAGCACAAGAACAGGCCCCCAAGAGACCCAGTACTTC.

The chain uses TRBV5-1 and TRBJ2-2, with D unclear. V lost 4 bases and J lost 4, with 17 bases in between. Germline V gene data show CDR1 as SGHRS and CDR2 as YFSETQ. The CDR3 spans 16 residues. CDR3 sequence (DNA): TGCGCCAGCAGCCTTACAGCTCAAAGAGGCACCGGGGAGCTGTTTTTT. This gives the protein CASSLTAQRGTGELFF.

The chain joins TRBV7-2 to TRBJ2-7; no clear D gene. Germline lookup yields CDR1 SGHTA and CDR2 FQGNSA. This CDR3 is built from 12 residues. V was shortened by 5 bases and J by 5 bases, with 10 bases between the two germline ends. CDR3 in amino acids: CASSLEVHEQYF. The CDR3 nucleotides are TGTGCCAGCAGCCTAGAGGTTCACGAGCAGTACTTC.

This clone appeared a single time. The chain couples TRBV6-5 to TRBJ1-1; weak D call: TRBD1 (5 bases). Germline assignment: CDR1 MNHEY and CDR2 SVGAGI. The V and J ends lost 5 bases and 0 bases respectively, with 10 bases between them. The CDR3 runs 14 residues. CDR3 sequence reads: CASSLQGLNTEAFF. CDR3 nucleotides: TGTGCCAGCAGTCTCCAGGGACTGAACACTGAAGCTTTCTTT.

V gene TRBV4-1 combines with J gene TRBJ1-4, with TRBD1 as a possible D gene (6 bases). This CDR3 has 17 residues. Germline V gene data show CDR1 as MGHRA and CDR2 as YSYEKL. Trimming removed 4 bases at V and 2 bases at J, with 17 bases between. CDR3 sequence reads: CASSLQGGLGTNEKLFF. The DNA for the CDR3 is TGCGCCAGCAGCCTACAGGGAGGGTTGGGGACTAATGAAAAACTGTTTTTT.

J is TRBJ2-1 and V is TRBV5-4; 12 bases fit TRBD2. The CDR3 loop spans 17 amino acids. Germline loops: CDR1 SGHNT, CDR2 YYREEE (reference sequence). With V trimmed by 4 bases and J by 8 bases, 13 bases remained unmatched. In DNA, the CDR3 is TGTGCCAGCAGCCTAAGGACTAGCGGGATAGGACCCCATGAGCAGTTCTTC. This sequence encodes CASSLRTSGIGPHEQFF. Together with reference TRBV5-4 and TRBJ2-1, the CDR3 gives the full variable domain: ETGVTQSPTHLIKTRGQQVTLRCSSQSGHNTVSWYQQALGQGPQFIFQYYREEENGRGNFPPRFSGLQFPNYSSELNVNALELDDSALYLCASSLRTSGIGPHEQFFGPGTRLTVL.

This clone has only one observation. This chain joins TRBV5-1 and TRBJ2-3; no reliable D call. Trimming removed 4 bases at V and 0 bases at J, with 12 bases between. The CDR3 length is 15 residues. Germline CDR1 reads SGHRS; CDR2 reads YFSETQ. CDR3 DNA: TGCGCCAGCAGCCAATCGCCCAGGAGCACAGATACGCAGTATTTT. Translated, it gives CASSQSPRSTDTQYF.

V is TRBV5-6 and J is TRBJ2-7, with 8 nucleotides matching TRBD1. This CDR3 has 13 amino acids. Germline loops: CDR1 SGHDT, CDR2 YYEEEE. J gave up 2 bases and V 4 bases, and 2 bases lay outside the gene matches. The DNA of the CDR3 is TGTGCCAGCAGCCGACAGGGGACCTACGAGCAGTACTTC. Residues: CASSRQGTYEQYF.

The chain recombines TRBV6-5 with TRBJ1-4; 8 nucleotides line up with TRBD1. Germline V gene data show CDR1 as MNHEY and CDR2 as SVGAGI. This CDR3 comprises 13 residues. Trimming cost V 8 bases and J 4 bases; bases outside gene matches: 3. The DNA for the CDR3 is TGTGCCAGCGCGGGACAGGTTAATGAAAAACTGTTTTTT. Protein: CASAGQVNEKLFF.

The chain uses TRBV3-1 (or the pseudogene TRBV3-2) and TRBJ1-1; TRBD1 might be the D (5 bases). Trimming took off 6 bases at V and 3 bases at J, with 17 bases between the two ends. The CDR3 is 15 residues long. The germline V gene has CDR1 LGHDT and CDR2 YNNKEL (reference sequence). CDR3 nucleotide sequence: TGTGCCAGCAGGCGCGTGGGGGTGGTAGACACTGAAGCTTTCTTT. Translation: CASRRVGVVDTEAFF.